Listed below are T cell receptor beta chains from one sample, sequenced in a study of CD8 T cells in ankylosing spondylitis. TCRdb fed the 5' RACE reads into MiXCR, producing one record per CDR3 protein. The top ten clones hold around 5.1% of a sample with around 230,000 distinct CDR3 sequences, over 7% of them seen once. The specimen sequenced was blood, either unsorted or a sorted T cell fraction (not recorded which). The receptors derive from a female donor with ankylosing spondylitis or in good health (not recorded which). Both conserved end residues are part of each CDR3. The D gene is left open where the match is weak. Only part of the rows carry a size: once, few, many, or a class if the clone is expanded.

>TRBJ2-2|TRBV20-1|TRBD2|many
TGCAGTGCTCCAGCGGGAGACACCGGGGAGCTGTTTTTT
CSAPAGDTGELFF
>TRBJ1-1|TRBV7-2|-|-
TGTGCCAGCAGCTCCTTGGCGGGGAACACTGAAGCTTTCTTT
CASSSLAGNTEAFF
>TRBJ2-2|TRBV7-2|-|many
TGTGCCAGCAGCCAGGACAGTTGGCCCACCGGGGAGCTGTTTTTT
CASSQDSWPTGELFF
>TRBJ2-3|TRBV18|-|many
TGTGCCAGCTCTCTCGAACCTGGGAACACAGATACGCAGTATTTT
CASSLEPGNTDTQYF
>TRBJ2-7|TRBV27|-|many
TGTGCCAGCAGCCCCCTCCGCACCTACGAGCAGTACTTC
CASSPLRTYEQYF
>TRBJ2-3|TRBV12-3/TRBV12-4|TRBD1|many
TGTGCCAGCAGTCAGGGGGCGAGCACAGATACGCAGTATTTT
CASSQGASTDTQYF
>TRBJ1-2|TRBV12-3/TRBV12-4|TRBD1|many
TGTGCCAGCAGCGGACAGGTCTATGGCTACACCTTC
CASSGQVYGYTF
>TRBJ2-2|TRBV6-1|TRBD1|many
TGTGCCAGCAGGGCGGCAGACAGGGCCGGGGAGCTGTTTTTT
CASRAADRAGELFF
>TRBJ2-5|TRBV5-1|TRBD2|-
TGCGCCAGCAGCTGGACTAGCGTGGTAGCCCAACCGGGGTCCCAGTACTTC
CASSWTSVVAQPGSQYF
>TRBJ2-1|TRBV7-3|TRBD2|-
TGTGCCAGCAGCTTAAGTCCGGCGGGAGGGGGCAATGAGCAGTTCTTC
CASSLSPAGGGNEQFF
>TRBJ2-1|TRBV20-1|TRBD2|few
TGCAGTGCGTACACTAGCGGGAGAAACAATGAGCAGTTCTTC
CSAYTSGRNNEQFF
>TRBJ2-3|TRBV29-1|TRBD2|many
TGCAGCGGGACTAGCGGCACAGATACGCAGTATTTT
CSGTSGTDTQYF
>TRBJ1-1|TRBV6-5|-|many
TGTGCCAGCAGTTACTCTGGGGGGAGGAACACTGAAGCTTTCTTT
CASSYSGGRNTEAFF